The clone carrying this T cell receptor beta chain was observed a handful of times. This record belongs to a study of blood T cell repertoires in COVID-19. V dropped 2 bases and J dropped 5 bases, with 15 bases sitting between them. Germline CDR1 is MNHNS and CDR2 is SASEGT. The CDR3 runs to 16 residues. Per the authors' pipeline: Amplification from reference gene primers served as the basis for estimated nucleated cell counts. The table came from immunoSEQ multiplex PCR; TCRdb's copy has only in-frame clones and leaves some out. Clonal size and the V and J genes are those of that table, whereas D and trimming came from the DNA. The sample contains approximately 190,000 clones, roughly 80% of which appear only once.

Sequencing was done on a sample of peripheral blood. The TCR sequence derives from a man aged 30 to 39 with active or convalescent COVID-19. The chain couples TRBV6-1 to TRBJ1-4; D is possibly TRBD1 (6 bases). CDR3 nucleotides: TGTGCCAGCAGTGAATTAAGGGGGGGCGGGAATGAAAAACTGTTTTTT. Residues: CASSELRGGGNEKLFF.